Below are 29 T cell receptor beta chains sequenced from a single sample in a study of blood T cell repertoires in COVID-19. Some clones are missing from TCRdb's copy, which holds only in-frame ones; the method was immunoSEQ multiplex PCR. The sample carries 15,000 to 20,000 clones, about 93% recorded once. Sequencing used peripheral blood. These receptors came from a man aged 55 to 69 with active COVID-19.

This chain connects TRBV7-9 to TRBJ1-3, with unresolved D. This CDR3 is 14 amino acids long. V lost 2 bases to trimming and J lost 0 bases, with 5 bases between them. The germline CDR1 and CDR2 sequences are SEHNR and FQNEAQ (reference sequence). CDR3 in DNA: TGTGCCAGCAGCTTACAGTCCTCTGGAAACACCATATATTTT. Its translation is CASSLQSSGNTIYF.

The chain carries TRBV6-5 and TRBJ1-6; 9 bases align to TRBD1. V trimming: 11 bases; J trimming: 14 bases; junction bases outside the gene matches: 16. The CDR3 runs 14 residues. Looked up from germline, CDR1 is MNHEY and CDR2 is SVGAGI. The CDR3 spells CAVLPGQGLPALHF. The CDR3 DNA reads TGTGCCGTACTTCCGGGACAGGGTTTGCCCGCCCTCCACTTT.

The V call is TRBV7-9, the J call TRBJ1-4; 11 nucleotides line up with TRBD1. CDR1 is SEHNR, CDR2 FQNEAQ, per germline (reference sequence). This CDR3 is 16 amino acids long. With V trimmed by 5 bases and J by 6 bases, 8 bases remained unmatched. The CDR3 nucleotides read TGTGCCAGCAGCCCCAGGACAGGGGGCGCCGATGAAAAACTGTTTTTT. Translating gives CASSPRTGGADEKLFF.

The chain has TRBV5-4 and TRBJ1-5; TRBD1 agrees at 7 bases. Trimming removed 5 bases from V and 4 bases from J; junction bases left unmatched: 12. CDR1 is SGHNT and CDR2 is YYREEE in the germline V gene (reference sequence). The CDR3 spans 16 residues. The CDR3 loop is CASRNGQAVNNQPQHF. CDR3 bases: TGTGCCAGCAGAAACGGACAGGCGGTTAATAATCAGCCCCAGCATTTT. Full variable domain (rest looked up from reference TRBV5-4 and TRBJ1-5): ETGVTQSPTHLIKTRGQQVTLRCSSQSGHNTVSWYQQALGQGPQFIFQYYREEENGRGNFPPRFSGLQFPNYSSELNVNALELDDSALYLCASRNGQAVNNQPQHFGDGTRLSIL.

The chain links TRBV6-1 to TRBJ2-7; 15 positions agree with TRBD2. Germline V CDR1 and CDR2: MNHNS, SASEGT. With V trimmed by 2 bases and J by 2 bases, 4 bases remained unmatched. This CDR3 spans 17 amino acids. CDR3 amino acids: CASSEWGTSGGPYEQYV. The DNA for the CDR3 is TGTGCCAGCAGTGAATGGGGGACTAGCGGGGGGCCCTACGAGCAGTACGTC.

This chain uses TRBV29-1 with TRBJ1-2; D unresolved. The V and J ends lost 5 bases and 3 bases respectively, with 13 bases between them. Germline CDR1 and CDR2: SQVTM and ANQGSEA. The length of the CDR3 is 13 residues. In nucleotides, the CDR3 is TGCAGCGTTATTTTTAGGCGGGACTATGGCTACACCTTC. Residues: CSVIFRRDYGYTF.

The chain combines TRBV4-1 with TRBJ1-5; the D is unclear. The CDR3 has 13 amino acids. Per the germline V gene, CDR1 is MGHRA and CDR2 is YSYEKL. With 2 bases removed from V and 5 bases from J, the gap between germline ends came to 7 bases. The CDR3 loop reads CASSQNDYQPQHF. Here the CDR3 DNA reads TGCGCCAGCAGCCAAAACGACTATCAGCCCCAGCATTTT.

The V call is TRBV5-5, the J call TRBJ2-1; D gene uncertain. Germline CDR1 and CDR2: SGHKS and YYEKEE (reference sequence). V was trimmed by 4 bases and J by 7 bases, leaving 9 bases between them. The CDR3 has 12 residues. In DNA form, the CDR3 reads TGTGCCAGCAGCGCAGTTGTGAATGAGCAGTTCTTC. This sequence encodes CASSAVVNEQFF. Combining the CDR3 with reference TRBV5-5 and TRBJ2-1 gives the whole variable domain DAGVTQSPTHLIKTRGQQVTLRCSPISGHKSVSWYQQVLGQGPQFIFQYYEKEERGRGNFPDRFSARQFPNYSSELNVNALLLGDSALYLCASSAVVNEQFFGPGTRLTVL.

V and J are TRBV3-1 (or the pseudogene TRBV3-2) and TRBJ1-1; tentatively, D is TRBD1 (5 bases). The CDR3 has 12 amino acids. The germline CDR1 and CDR2 sequences are LGHDT and YNNKEL (reference sequence). The germline V and J ends were trimmed by 3 bases and 10 bases, with 12 bases remaining between them. In DNA form, the CDR3 reads TGTGCCAGCAGCCACGTCACAGGTGGAGCTTTCTTT. This encodes CASSHVTGGAFF.

The sample holds one count of this clone. The CDR3, as DNA: TGTGCCAGCAGCTTAGCGGCAGGGGGCAGGTCACCCCTCCACTTT. It specifies CASSLAAGGRSPLHF. The V call is TRBV7-2, the J call TRBJ1-6; 8 nucleotides agree with TRBD1. Germline CDR1 reads SGHTA; CDR2 reads FQGNSA. CDR3 length: 15 residues. Unmatched junction bases numbered 5, after V lost 0 bases and J lost 10 bases. Based on the CDR3 plus reference TRBV7-2 and TRBJ1-6, the full variable domain is GAGVSQSPSNKVTEKGKDVELRCDPISGHTALYWYRQSLGQGLEFLIYFQGNSAPDKSGLPSDRFSAERTGGSVSTLTIQRTQQEDSAVYLCASSLAAGGRSPLHFGNGTRLTVT.

This chain connects TRBV28 to TRBJ1-5; D gene unclear. CDR3 length: 12 amino acids. The germline CDR1 and CDR2 sequences are MDHEN and SYDVKM. Trimming took 8 bases from V and 4 from J, leaving 9 bases between them. The CDR3 DNA sequence: TGTGCCAGCGAGGTTCGGAATCAGCCCCAGCATTTT. Its translation: CASEVRNQPQHF.

This clone has just one count. The chain combines TRBV11-2 with TRBJ2-3; possibly TRBD2 for D (5 bases). The CDR3 has 14 amino acids. Germline V gene sequence: CDR1 SGHAT, CDR2 FQNNGV. V lost 5 bases, J lost 11 bases, and 20 bases lay in between. The CDR3 DNA is TGTGCCAGCAGCCCCCCGGCTGGAGGAGGTATGCAGTATTTT. Translation: CASSPPAGGGMQYF.

This clone was seen more than once but under ten times. The gene calls are TRBV5-1 and TRBJ2-3, with D possibly matching TRBD1 (5 bases). CDR1 and CDR2 from the germline V gene are SGHRS and YFSETQ. V shed 0 bases and J shed 2 bases, with 16 bases lying between them. The CDR3 spans 17 residues. The CDR3 region is CASSLAVGVAPTDTQYF. Written as DNA, the CDR3 is TGCGCCAGCAGCTTGGCGGTAGGGGTCGCGCCCACAGATACGCAGTATTTT. The full variable domain, with the rest looked up from reference TRBV5-1 and TRBJ2-3, is KAGVTQTPRYLIKTRGQQVTLSCSPISGHRSVSWYQQTPGQGLQFLFEYFSETQRNKGNFPGRFSGRQFSNSRSEMNVSTLELGDSALYLCASSLAVGVAPTDTQYFGPGTRLTVL.

The chain employs TRBV28 and TRBJ1-2, with D perhaps TRBD1 (5 bases). With 8 bases removed from V and 0 bases from J, the gap between germline ends came to 13 bases. This CDR3 contains 14 residues. Germline CDR1 and CDR2: MDHEN and SYDVKM. The CDR3 spells CASVRGGANYGYTF. CDR3 DNA sequence: TGTGCCAGCGTCCGAGGAGGGGCTAACTATGGCTACACCTTC.

This sequence joins TRBV19 and TRBJ1-2; TRBD1 is a possible D gene (5 bases). The CDR3 contains 15 residues. CDR1 is LNHDA, CDR2 SQIVND, per germline (reference sequence). Trimming took 5 bases from V and 4 from J, leaving 17 bases between them. The CDR3 sequence is CASSSTEWGGYGYTF. The CDR3 nucleotides read TGTGCCAGTAGTTCGACAGAATGGGGTGGCTATGGCTACACCTTC.

V usage is TRBV11-2 and J usage is TRBJ1-5; D is uncertain. The CDR3 contains 13 residues. Trimming took off 2 bases at V and 5 bases at J, with 7 bases between the two ends. CDR1 SGHAT and CDR2 FQNNGV come from the germline V gene. The CDR3 sequence is CASSLIGDQPQHF. The CDR3 bases are TGTGCCAGCAGCTTAATCGGTGATCAGCCCCAGCATTTT.

The chain uses TRBV9 and TRBJ2-2; D is perhaps TRBD1 (6 bases). V was shortened by 2 bases and J by 2 bases, with 10 bases between the two germline ends. The CDR3 covers 15 residues. From germline, CDR1 is SGDLS and CDR2 YYNGEE. CDR3 region: CASSVTTGNTGELFF. CDR3 coding DNA: TGTGCCAGCAGCGTCACGACAGGCAACACCGGGGAGCTGTTTTTT.

The chain couples TRBV11-2 to TRBJ1-1; a possible D gene is TRBD1 (6 bases). Germline values: CDR1 SGHAT, CDR2 FQNNGV. This CDR3 spans 14 amino acids. V was clipped by 5 bases and J by 4 bases, with 14 bases between them. CDR3 nucleotides: TGTGCCAGCAGCGGGACCCACAGGGTCACTGAAGCTTTCTTT. Translating it yields CASSGTHRVTEAFF.

The chain recombines TRBV9 with TRBJ1-5; 7 bases map to TRBD1. The CDR3 covers 14 residues. Trimming removed 2 bases from V and 4 bases from J; junction bases left unmatched: 3. Germline CDR1 SGDLS, CDR2 YYNGEE. CDR3 DNA: TGTGCCAGCAGCGTCGGACAGGTAAATCAGCCCCAGCATTTT. Translating gives CASSVGQVNQPQHF.

The chain links TRBV19 to TRBJ1-5; possibly TRBD1 for D (6 bases). Germline values: CDR1 LNHDA, CDR2 SQIVND (reference sequence). This CDR3 comprises 19 residues. V dropped 0 bases and J dropped 0 bases, with 18 bases sitting between them. In DNA, the CDR3 is TGTGCCAGTAGTATAGATCTACACAGGGTGGGTGATAGCAATCAGCCCCAGCATTTT. Translated, it gives CASSIDLHRVGDSNQPQHF.

This sequence joins TRBV2 and TRBJ1-1; D is uncertain. Germline V lookup: CDR1 SNHLY, CDR2 FYNNEI. V gave up 7 bases and J gave up 0 bases, with 18 bases separating them. This CDR3 contains 16 residues. For the CDR3, the DNA is TGTGCCAGCACCGACGCCTACGGGTTGATGAACACTGAAGCTTTCTTT. Its protein is CASTDAYGLMNTEAFF.

V and J are TRBV5-1 and TRBJ1-4; TRBD1 might be the D (5 bases). Germline CDR1 and CDR2: SGHRS and YFSETQ. Deletions cut 4 bases from V and 0 bases from J, with 13 bases between. This CDR3 has 16 amino acids. CDR3 coding DNA: TGCGCCAGCAGCCCCAACGGGGGTTCAACTAATGAAAAACTGTTTTTT. The encoded protein is CASSPNGGSTNEKLFF. Variable domain in full (rest from reference TRBV5-1 and TRBJ1-4): KAGVTQTPRYLIKTRGQQVTLSCSPISGHRSVSWYQQTPGQGLQFLFEYFSETQRNKGNFPGRFSGRQFSNSRSEMNVSTLELGDSALYLCASSPNGGSTNEKLFFGSGTQLSVL.

V is TRBV3-1 (or the pseudogene TRBV3-2) and J is TRBJ1-6, with 7 bases that match TRBD1. Germline V lookup: CDR1 LGHDT, CDR2 YNNKEL (reference sequence). J lost 0 bases, V lost 4 bases, and 6 bases had no gene match. The CDR3 totals 17 residues. Written as DNA, the CDR3 is TGTGCCAGCAGCCCTGCCAGGGACAGCTCCTATAATTCACCCCTCCACTTT. This translates into CASSPARDSSYNSPLHF.

This sequence joins TRBV19 and TRBJ1-1; D is possibly TRBD1 (6 bases). Germline CDR1 is LNHDA and CDR2 is SQIVND (reference sequence). The CDR3 has 13 residues. Trimming pared 5 bases from V and 10 bases from J, leaving 17 bases between. CDR3 nucleotide sequence: TGTGCCAGTAGTCCAGGGGTTTCCCTGGGAGCTTTCTTT. Amino acid sequence: CASSPGVSLGAFF.

CDR3 sequence: CASSLESWAGGKPEQYF. The CDR3 coding sequence is TGTGCCAGCAGCTTAGAGTCTTGGGCGGGGGGAAAACCGGAGCAGTACTTC. V gene TRBV7-9 combines with J gene TRBJ2-7; 8 nucleotides match TRBD2. CDR3 length equals 17 residues. J was trimmed by 7 bases and V by 1 base; bases with no gene match: 15. Germline CDR1 SEHNR, CDR2 FQNEAQ (reference sequence).

The V gene is TRBV5-5, the J gene TRBJ2-1; 12 positions match TRBD2. The germline V gene has CDR1 SGHKS and CDR2 YYEKEE (reference sequence). With 4 bases clipped from V and 0 bases from J, the junction kept 5 bases outside the gene matches. The CDR3 runs to 17 residues. CDR3 in amino acids: CASSPTSGGLSYNEQFF. CDR3 sequence (DNA): TGTGCCAGCAGCCCGACTAGCGGGGGCCTCTCCTACAATGAGCAGTTCTTC.

The J gene is TRBJ2-3, the V gene TRBV13, with 8 bases identical to TRBD1. The CDR3 runs 15 residues. V dropped 2 bases and J dropped 0; count of bases not matched to a gene: 1. CDR1 is PRHDT, CDR2 FYEKMQ, per germline (reference sequence). The chain's CDR3 is CASSLRQGSTDTQYF. CDR3 DNA: TGTGCCAGCAGCTTAAGACAGGGGAGCACAGATACGCAGTATTTT.

The rearrangement links TRBV28 to TRBJ2-3; D is ambiguous. V gave up 5 bases and J gave up 11 bases, with 11 bases separating them. Germline CDR1 and CDR2: MDHEN and SYDVKM. The length of the CDR3 is 11 residues. This CDR3 is CASSVLAGQYF. Here the CDR3 DNA reads TGTGCCAGCAGTGTATTGGCTGGGCAGTATTTT.

The chain combines TRBV9 with TRBJ2-1; possible D gene TRBD2, 5 bases. The V and J ends lost 0 bases and 0 bases respectively, with 13 bases between them. CDR1 SGDLS and CDR2 YYNGEE come from the germline V gene. CDR3 length equals 17 residues. The CDR3 spells CASSVAVSGSSYNEQFF. The DNA for the CDR3 is TGTGCCAGCAGCGTAGCAGTATCGGGGAGCTCCTACAATGAGCAGTTCTTC.